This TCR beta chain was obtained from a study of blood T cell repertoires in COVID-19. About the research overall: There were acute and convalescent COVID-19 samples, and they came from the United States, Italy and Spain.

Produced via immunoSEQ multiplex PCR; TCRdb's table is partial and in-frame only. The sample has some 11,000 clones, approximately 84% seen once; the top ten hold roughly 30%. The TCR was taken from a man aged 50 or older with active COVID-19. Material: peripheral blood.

The CDR3: CASSVGQSGYEQYF. The CDR3 DNA reads as TGTGCCAGCAGCGTAGGTCAGTCGGGCTACGAGCAGTACTTC. The chain combines TRBV9 with TRBJ2-7; no clear D. V lost 0 bases and J lost 3, with 10 bases in between. Germline loops: CDR1 SGDLS, CDR2 YYNGEE. The CDR3 is 14 residues long.